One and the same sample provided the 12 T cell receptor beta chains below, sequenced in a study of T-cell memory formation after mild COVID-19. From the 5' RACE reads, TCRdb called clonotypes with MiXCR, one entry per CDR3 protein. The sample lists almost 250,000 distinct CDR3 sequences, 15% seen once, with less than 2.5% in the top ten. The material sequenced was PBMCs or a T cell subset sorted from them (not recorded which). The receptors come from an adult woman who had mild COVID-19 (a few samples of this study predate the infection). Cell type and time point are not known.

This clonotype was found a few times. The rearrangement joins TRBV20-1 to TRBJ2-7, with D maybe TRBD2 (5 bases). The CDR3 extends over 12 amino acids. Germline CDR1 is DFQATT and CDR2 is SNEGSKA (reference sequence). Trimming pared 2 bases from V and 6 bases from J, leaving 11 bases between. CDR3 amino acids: CSARTSPREQYF. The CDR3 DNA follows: TGCAGTGCTAGAACTAGTCCCCGCGAGCAGTACTTC.

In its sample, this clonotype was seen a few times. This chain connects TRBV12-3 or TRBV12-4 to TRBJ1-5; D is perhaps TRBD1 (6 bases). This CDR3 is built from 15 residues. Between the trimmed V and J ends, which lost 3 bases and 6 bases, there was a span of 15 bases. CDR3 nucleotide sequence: TGTGCCAGCAGTTTCGGGGGCACCGAACCTCAGCCCCAGCATTTT. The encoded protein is CASSFGGTEPQPQHF.

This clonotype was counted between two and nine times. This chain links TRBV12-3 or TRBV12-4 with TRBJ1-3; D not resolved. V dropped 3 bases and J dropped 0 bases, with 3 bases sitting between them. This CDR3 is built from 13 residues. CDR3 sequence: CASSFDSGNTIYF. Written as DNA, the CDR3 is TGTGCCAGCAGTTTCGACTCTGGAAACACCATATATTTT.

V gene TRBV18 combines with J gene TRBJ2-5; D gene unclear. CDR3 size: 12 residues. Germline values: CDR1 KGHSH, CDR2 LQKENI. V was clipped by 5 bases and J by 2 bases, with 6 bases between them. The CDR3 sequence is CASSGLQETQYF. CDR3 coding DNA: TGTGCCAGCTCAGGATTACAAGAGACCCAGTACTTC. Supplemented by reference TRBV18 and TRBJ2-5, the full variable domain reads NAGVMQNPRHLVRRRGQEARLRCSPMKGHSHVYWYRQLPEEGLKFMVYLQKENIIDESGMPKERFSAEFPKEGPSILRIQQVVRGDSAAYFCASSGLQETQYFGPGTRLLVL.

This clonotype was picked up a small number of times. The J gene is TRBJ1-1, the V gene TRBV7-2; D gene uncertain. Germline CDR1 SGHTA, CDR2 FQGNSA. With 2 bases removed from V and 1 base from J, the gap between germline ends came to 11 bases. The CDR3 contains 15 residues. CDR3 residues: CASSLSVFRNTEAFF. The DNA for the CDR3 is TGTGCCAGCAGCTTATCGGTCTTCAGGAACACTGAAGCTTTCTTT.

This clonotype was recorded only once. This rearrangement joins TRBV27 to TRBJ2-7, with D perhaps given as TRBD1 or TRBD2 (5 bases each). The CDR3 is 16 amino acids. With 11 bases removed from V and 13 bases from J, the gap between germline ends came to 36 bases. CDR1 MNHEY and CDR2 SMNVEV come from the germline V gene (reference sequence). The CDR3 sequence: CAPESKFAVRDPPGYF. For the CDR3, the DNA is TGTGCCCCGGAGTCTAAATTTGCTGTCCGGGACCCACCTGGCTACTTC.

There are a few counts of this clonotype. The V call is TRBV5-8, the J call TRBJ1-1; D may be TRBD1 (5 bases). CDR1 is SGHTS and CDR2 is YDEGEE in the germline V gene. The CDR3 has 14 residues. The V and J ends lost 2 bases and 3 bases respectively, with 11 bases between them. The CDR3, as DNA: TGTGCCAGCAGCTTCTGGCAGGGATACACTGAAGCTTTCTTT. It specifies CASSFWQGYTEAFF.

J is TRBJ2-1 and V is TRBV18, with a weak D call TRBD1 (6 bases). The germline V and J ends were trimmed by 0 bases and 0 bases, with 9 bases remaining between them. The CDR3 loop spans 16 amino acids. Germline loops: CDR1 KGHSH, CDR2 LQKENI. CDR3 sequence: CASSPPQGSSYNEQFF. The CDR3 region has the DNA TGTGCCAGCTCACCACCGCAGGGGAGCTCCTACAATGAGCAGTTCTTC.

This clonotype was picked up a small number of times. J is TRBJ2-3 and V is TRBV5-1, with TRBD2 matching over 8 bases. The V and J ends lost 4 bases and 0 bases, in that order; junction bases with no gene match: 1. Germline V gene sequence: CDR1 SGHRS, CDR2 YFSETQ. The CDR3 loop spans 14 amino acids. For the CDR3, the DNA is TGCGCCAGCAGCGTAGCGGGGAGCACAGATACGCAGTATTTT. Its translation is CASSVAGSTDTQYF.

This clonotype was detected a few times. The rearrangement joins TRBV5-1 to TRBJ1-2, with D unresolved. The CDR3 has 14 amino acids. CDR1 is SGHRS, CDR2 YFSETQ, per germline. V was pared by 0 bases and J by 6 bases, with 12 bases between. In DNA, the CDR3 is TGCGCCAGCAGCTTGGCCCGGGAGGGAAATGGCTACACCTTC. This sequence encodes CASSLAREGNGYTF.

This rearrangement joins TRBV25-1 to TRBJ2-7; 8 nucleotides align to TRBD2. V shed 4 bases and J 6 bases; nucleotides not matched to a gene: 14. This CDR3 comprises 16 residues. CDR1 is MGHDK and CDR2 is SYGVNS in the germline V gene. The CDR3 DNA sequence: TGTGCCAGCAGTGGTCAATCAAGGACTAGCTTTGTCGAGCAGTACTTC. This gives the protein CASSGQSRTSFVEQYF.

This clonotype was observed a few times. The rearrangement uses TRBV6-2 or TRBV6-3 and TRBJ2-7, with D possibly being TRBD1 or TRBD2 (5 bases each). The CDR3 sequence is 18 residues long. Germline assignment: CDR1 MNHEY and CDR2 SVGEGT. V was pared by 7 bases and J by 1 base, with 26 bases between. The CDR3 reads CASMGYGAIGDPSYEQYF. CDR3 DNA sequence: TGTGCCAGCATGGGTTACGGGGCGATTGGAGATCCTTCCTACGAGCAGTACTTC.